The present TCR beta chain was sequenced within a study of T cell responses to AZD1222 COVID-19 vaccine. Per the germline V gene, CDR1 is SGDLS and CDR2 is YYNGEE. The CDR3 is made up of 23 amino acids. The V and J ends lost 2 bases and 0 bases, in that order; junction bases with no gene match: 20. Generated by immunoSEQ multiplex PCR, the TCRdb table keeps only in-frame clones and is missing some. The repertoire holds fewer than 200,000 clones, 80% to 95% seen once, with over 1% in the top ten. The sequence was obtained from an adult in good health. Sequencing used peripheral blood, obtained on day 0 of AZD1222 vaccination. J is TRBJ2-1 and V is TRBV9; 13 bases are shared with TRBD2. The CDR3 protein is CASSVPHGEAGLAGVSSYNEQFF. CDR3 sequence (DNA): TGTGCCAGCAGCGTCCCCCATGGAGAAGCAGGACTAGCGGGGGTCAGCTCCTACAATGAGCAGTTCTTC.